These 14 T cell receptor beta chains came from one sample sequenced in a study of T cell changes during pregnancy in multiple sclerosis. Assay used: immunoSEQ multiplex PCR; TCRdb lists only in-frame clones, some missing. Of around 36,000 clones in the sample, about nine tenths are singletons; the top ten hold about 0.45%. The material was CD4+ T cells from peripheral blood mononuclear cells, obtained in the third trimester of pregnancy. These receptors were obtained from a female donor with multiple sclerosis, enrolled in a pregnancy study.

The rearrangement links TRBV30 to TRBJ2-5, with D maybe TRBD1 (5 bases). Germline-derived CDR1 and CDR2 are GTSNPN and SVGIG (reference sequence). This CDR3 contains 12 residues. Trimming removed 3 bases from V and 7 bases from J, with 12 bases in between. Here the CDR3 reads CAWSPSQGTQYF. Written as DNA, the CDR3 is TGTGCCTGGAGCCCTTCCCAGGGGACCCAGTACTTC.

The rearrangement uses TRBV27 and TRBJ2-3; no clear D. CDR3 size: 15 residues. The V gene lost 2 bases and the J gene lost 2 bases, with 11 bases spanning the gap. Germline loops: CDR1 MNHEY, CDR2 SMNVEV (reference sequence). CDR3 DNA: TGTGCCAGCAGTTTAGCAGGTTGGAACACAGATACGCAGTATTTT. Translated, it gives CASSLAGWNTDTQYF.

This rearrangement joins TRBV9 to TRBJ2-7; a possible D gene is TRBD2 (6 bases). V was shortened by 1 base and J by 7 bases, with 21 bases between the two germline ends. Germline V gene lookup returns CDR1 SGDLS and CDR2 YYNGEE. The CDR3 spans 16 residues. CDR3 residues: CASSVQPEGRSGEQYF. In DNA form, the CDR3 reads TGTGCCAGCAGCGTACAGCCGGAGGGACGATCGGGTGAGCAGTACTTC.

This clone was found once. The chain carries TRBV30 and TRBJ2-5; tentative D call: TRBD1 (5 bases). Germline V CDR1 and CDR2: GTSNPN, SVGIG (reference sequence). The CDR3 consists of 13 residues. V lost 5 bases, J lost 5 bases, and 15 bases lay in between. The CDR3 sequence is CAWATQWGETQYF. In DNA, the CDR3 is TGTGCCTGGGCTACCCAGTGGGGCGAGACCCAGTACTTC.

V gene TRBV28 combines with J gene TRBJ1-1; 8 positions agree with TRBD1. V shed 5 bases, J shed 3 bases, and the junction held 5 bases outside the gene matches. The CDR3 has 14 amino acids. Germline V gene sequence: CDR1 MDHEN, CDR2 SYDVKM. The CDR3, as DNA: TGTGCCAGCAGTACACAGGGGGAGTACACTGAAGCTTTCTTT. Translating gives CASSTQGEYTEAFF. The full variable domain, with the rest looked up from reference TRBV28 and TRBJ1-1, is DVKVTQSSRYLVKRTGEKVFLECVQDMDHENMFWYRQDPGLGLRLIYFSYDVKMKEKGDIPEGYSVSREKKERFSLILESASTNQTSMYLCASSTQGEYTEAFFGQGTRLTVV.

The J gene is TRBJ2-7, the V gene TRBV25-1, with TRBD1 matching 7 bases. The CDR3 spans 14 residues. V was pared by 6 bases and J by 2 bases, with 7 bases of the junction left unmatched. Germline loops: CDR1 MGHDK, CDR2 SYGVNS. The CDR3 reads CASRPDRATYEQYF. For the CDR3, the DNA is TGTGCCAGCAGACCAGACAGGGCCACCTACGAGCAGTACTTC.

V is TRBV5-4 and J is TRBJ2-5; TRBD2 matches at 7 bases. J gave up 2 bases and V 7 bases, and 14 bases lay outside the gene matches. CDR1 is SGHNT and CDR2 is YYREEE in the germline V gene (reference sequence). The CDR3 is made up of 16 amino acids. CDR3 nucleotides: TGTGCCAGCGGGGGGGGGTCCACAGGAAAACAAGAGACCCAGTACTTC. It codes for CASGGGSTGKQETQYF.

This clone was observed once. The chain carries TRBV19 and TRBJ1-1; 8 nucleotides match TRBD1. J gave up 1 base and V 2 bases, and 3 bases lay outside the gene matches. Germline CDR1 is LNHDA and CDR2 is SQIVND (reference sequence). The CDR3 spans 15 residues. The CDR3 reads CASSIPGTGNTEAFF. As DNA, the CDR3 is TGTGCCAGTAGTATACCCGGGACAGGGAACACTGAAGCTTTCTTT.

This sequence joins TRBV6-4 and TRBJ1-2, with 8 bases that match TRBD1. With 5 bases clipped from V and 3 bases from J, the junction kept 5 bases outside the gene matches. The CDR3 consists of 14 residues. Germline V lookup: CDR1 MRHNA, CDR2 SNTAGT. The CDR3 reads CASSRGQGHYGYTF. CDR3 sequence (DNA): TGTGCCAGCAGTCGCGGACAGGGACACTATGGCTACACCTTC.

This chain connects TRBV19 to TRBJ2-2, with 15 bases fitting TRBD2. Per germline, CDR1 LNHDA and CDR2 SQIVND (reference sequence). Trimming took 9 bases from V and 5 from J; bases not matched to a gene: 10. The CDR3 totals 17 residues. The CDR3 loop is CASRTSGRALGTGELFF. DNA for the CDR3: TGTGCCAGCAGGACTAGCGGGAGGGCCCTCGGGACCGGGGAGCTGTTTTTT.

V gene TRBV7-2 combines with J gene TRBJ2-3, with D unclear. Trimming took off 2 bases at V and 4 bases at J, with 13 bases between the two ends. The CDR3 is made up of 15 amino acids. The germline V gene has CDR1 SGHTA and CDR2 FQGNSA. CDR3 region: CASSLMMESADTQYF. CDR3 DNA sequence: TGTGCCAGCAGCTTAATGATGGAAAGCGCAGATACGCAGTATTTT.

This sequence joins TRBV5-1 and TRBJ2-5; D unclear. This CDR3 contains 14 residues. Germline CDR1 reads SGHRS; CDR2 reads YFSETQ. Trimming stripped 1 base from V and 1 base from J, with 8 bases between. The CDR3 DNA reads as TGCGCCAGCAGCTTGTCCCTATCCCAAGAGACCCAGTACTTC. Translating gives CASSLSLSQETQYF.

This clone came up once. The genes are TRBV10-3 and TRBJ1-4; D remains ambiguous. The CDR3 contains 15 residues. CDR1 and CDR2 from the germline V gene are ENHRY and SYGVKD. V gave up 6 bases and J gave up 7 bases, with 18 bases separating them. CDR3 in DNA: TGTGCCATCAGCCCTCGTGTGAGCCCTCTTGAAAAACTGTTTTTT. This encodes CAISPRVSPLEKLFF.

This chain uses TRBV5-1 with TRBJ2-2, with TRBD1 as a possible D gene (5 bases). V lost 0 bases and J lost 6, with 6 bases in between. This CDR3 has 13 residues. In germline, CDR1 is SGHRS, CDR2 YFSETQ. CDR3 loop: CASSLGQPGELFF. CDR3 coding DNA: TGCGCCAGCAGCTTGGGACAGCCCGGGGAGCTGTTTTTT.